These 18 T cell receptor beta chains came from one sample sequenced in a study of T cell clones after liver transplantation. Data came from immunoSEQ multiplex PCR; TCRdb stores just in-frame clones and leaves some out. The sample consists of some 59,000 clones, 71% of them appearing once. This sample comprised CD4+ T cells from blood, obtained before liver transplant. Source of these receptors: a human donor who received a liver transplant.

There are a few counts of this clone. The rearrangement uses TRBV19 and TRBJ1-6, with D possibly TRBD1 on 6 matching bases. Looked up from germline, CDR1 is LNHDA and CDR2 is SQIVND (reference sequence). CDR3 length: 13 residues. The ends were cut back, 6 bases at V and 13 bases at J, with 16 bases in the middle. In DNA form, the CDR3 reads TGTGCCAGTAGACCAACAGGGCTAGGGCCCCTCCACTTT. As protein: CASRPTGLGPLHF. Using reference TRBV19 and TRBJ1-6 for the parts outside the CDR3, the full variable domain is DGGITQSPKYLFRKEGQNVTLSCEQNLNHDAMYWYRQDPGQGLRLIYYSQIVNDFQKGDIAEGYSVSREKKESFPLTVTSAQKNPTAFYLCASRPTGLGPLHFGNGTRLTVT.

The CDR3, as DNA: TGTGCCATCAGTAAAGGGACAGGGGGAACTGAAGCTTTCTTT. Translating it yields CAISKGTGGTEAFF. The V gene is TRBV10-3, the J gene TRBJ1-1; 11 nucleotides match TRBD1. Unmatched junction bases numbered 4, after V lost 5 bases and J lost 5 bases. CDR1 and CDR2 (germline): ENHRY, SYGVKD. The CDR3 is 14 amino acids.

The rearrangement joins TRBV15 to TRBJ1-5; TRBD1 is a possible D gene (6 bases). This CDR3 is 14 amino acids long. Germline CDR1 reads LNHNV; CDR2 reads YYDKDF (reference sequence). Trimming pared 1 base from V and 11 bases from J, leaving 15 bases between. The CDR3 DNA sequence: TGTGCCACCAGCAGAGGGGGGCAGGGCGGAGCCCAGCATTTT. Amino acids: CATSRGGQGGAQHF.

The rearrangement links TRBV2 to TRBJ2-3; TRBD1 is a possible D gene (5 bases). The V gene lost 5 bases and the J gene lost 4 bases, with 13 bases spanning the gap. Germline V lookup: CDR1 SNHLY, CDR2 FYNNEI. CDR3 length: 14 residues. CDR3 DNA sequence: TGTGCCAGCAGTCTAACGCTGGGGCCAGATACGCAGTATTTT. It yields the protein CASSLTLGPDTQYF.

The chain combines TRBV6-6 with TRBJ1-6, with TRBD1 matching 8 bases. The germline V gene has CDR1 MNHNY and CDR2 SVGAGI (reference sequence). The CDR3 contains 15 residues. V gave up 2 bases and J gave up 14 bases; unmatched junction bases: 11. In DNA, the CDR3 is TGTGCCAGCAGTTACGAAGGACAGGGAGCGAGGGCCCTCCACTTT. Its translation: CASSYEGQGARALHF.

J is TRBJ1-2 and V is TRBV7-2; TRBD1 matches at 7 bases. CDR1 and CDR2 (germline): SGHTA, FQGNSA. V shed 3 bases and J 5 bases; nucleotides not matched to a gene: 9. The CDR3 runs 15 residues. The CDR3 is CASSLTGTVSYGYTF. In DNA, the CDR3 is TGTGCCAGCAGCTTGACCGGGACAGTTTCTTATGGCTACACCTTC.

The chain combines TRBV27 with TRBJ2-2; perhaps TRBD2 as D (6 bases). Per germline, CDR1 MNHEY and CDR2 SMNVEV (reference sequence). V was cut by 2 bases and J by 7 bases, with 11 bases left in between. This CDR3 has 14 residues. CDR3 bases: TGTGCCAGCAGTTTAGGAGGGTATAACGGGGAGCTGTTTTTT. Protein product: CASSLGGYNGELFF.

CDR3 in amino acids: CASSPDRDSPLHF. DNA of the CDR3: TGTGCCAGCAGCCCGGACAGAGACTCACCCCTCCACTTT. The chain carries TRBV7-6 and TRBJ1-6; D possibly corresponds to TRBD1 (6 bases). CDR1 and CDR2 from the germline V gene are SGHVS and FNYEAQ. Trimming took 5 bases from V and 10 from J, leaving 12 bases between them. This CDR3 has 13 residues.

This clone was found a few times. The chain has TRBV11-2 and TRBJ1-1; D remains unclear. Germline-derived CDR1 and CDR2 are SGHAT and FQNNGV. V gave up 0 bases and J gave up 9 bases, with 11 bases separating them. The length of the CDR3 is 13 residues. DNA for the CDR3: TGTGCCAGCAGCTTAGATCAGCACAGACAAGCTTTCTTT. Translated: CASSLDQHRQAFF. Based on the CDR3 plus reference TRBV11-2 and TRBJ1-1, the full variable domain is EAGVAQSPRYKIIEKRQSVAFWCNPISGHATLYWYQQILGQGPKLLIQFQNNGVVDDSQLPKDRFSAERLKGVDSTLKIQPAKLEDSAVYLCASSLDQHRQAFFGQGTRLTVV.

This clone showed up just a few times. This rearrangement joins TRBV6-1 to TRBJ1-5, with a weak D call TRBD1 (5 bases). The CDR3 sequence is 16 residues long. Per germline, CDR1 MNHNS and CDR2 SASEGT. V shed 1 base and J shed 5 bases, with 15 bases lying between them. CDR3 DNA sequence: TGTGCCAGCAGTGAAGAGTGGCAGGGCCCCCATCAGCCCCAGCATTTT. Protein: CASSEEWQGPHQPQHF.

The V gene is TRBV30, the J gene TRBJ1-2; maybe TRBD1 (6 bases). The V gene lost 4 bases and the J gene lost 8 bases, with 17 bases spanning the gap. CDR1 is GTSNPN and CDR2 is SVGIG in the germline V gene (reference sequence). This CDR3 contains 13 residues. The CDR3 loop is CAWTTGNIGGYTF. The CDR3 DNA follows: TGTGCCTGGACTACAGGGAACATAGGCGGCTACACCTTC. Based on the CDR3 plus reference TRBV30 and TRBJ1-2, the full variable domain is SQTIHQWPATLVQPVGSPLSLECTVEGTSNPNLYWYRQAAGRGLQLLFYSVGIGQISSEVPQNLSASRPQDRQFILSSKKLLLSDSGFYLCAWTTGNIGGYTFGSGTRLTVV.

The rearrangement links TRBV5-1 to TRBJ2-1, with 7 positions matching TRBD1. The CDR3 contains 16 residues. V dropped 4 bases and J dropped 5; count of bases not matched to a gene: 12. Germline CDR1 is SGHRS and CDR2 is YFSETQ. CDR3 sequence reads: CASSALTGTAHNEQFF. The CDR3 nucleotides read TGCGCCAGCAGCGCGCTAACCGGGACAGCTCACAATGAGCAGTTCTTC.

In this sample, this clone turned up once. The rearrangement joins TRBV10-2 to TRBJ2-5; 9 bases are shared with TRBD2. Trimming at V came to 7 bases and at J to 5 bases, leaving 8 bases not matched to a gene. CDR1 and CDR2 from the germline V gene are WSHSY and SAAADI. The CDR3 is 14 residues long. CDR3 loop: CASMGGGAVETQYF. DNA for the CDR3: TGCGCCAGCATGGGCGGGGGGGCAGTGGAGACCCAGTACTTC.

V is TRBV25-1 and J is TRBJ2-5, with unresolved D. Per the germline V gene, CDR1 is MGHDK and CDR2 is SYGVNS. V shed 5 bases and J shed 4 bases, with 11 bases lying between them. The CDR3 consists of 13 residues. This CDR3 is CASSKASRETQYF. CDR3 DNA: TGTGCCAGCAGTAAAGCCTCTCGAGAGACCCAGTACTTC.

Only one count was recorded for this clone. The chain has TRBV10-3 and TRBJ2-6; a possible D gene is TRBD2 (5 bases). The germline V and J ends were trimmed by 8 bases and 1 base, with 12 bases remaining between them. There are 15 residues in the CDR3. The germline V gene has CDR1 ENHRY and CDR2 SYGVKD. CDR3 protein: CAISNAGSGANVLTF. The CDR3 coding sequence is TGTGCCATCTCCAACGCGGGTTCTGGGGCCAACGTCCTGACTTTC.

CDR3 sequence reads: CSAELGSYEQYF. The DNA for the CDR3 is TGCAGCGCGGAGCTTGGGTCCTACGAGCAGTACTTC. The chain couples TRBV29-1 to TRBJ2-7; D unclear. The CDR3 sequence is 12 residues long. Between the trimmed V and J ends, which lost 7 bases and 1 base, there was a span of 11 bases. Germline V gives CDR1 SQVTM, CDR2 ANQGSEA.

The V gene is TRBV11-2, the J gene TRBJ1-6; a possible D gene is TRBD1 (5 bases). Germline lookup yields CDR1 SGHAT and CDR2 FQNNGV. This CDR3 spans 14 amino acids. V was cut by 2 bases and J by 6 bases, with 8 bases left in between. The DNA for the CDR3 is TGTGCCAGCAGCTTACAGGGCCTTAATTCACCCCTCCACTTT. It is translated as CASSLQGLNSPLHF.

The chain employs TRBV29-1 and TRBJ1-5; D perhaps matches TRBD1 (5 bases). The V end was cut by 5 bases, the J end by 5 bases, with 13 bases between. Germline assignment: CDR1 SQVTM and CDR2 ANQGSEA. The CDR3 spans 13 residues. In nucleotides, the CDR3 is TGCAGCGTTCGTTTGGGGCTCGATCAGCCCCAGCATTTT. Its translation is CSVRLGLDQPQHF.